Below are 8 T cell receptor beta chains sequenced from a single sample in a study of Graves' ophthalmopathy and Graves' hyperthyroidism. Amplifying from RNA transcripts, the study obtained TCR beta CDR3 regions. The workflow started with a first-round RT-PCR run with HTBI primers and then moved on to a second-round multiplex PCR. Via MiXCR, TCRdb re-called the multiplex PCR reads, giving one row per CDR3 protein. The table lists about 740,000 distinct CDR3 sequences, around 40% of them singletons. The sample consisted of peripheral blood. The origin of the receptors is an adult man with Graves' ophthalmopathy.

This clonotype was counted a single time. The rearrangement links TRBV25-1 to TRBJ2-7; D is perhaps TRBD1 (7 bases). The ends were cut back, 6 bases at V and 3 bases at J, with 12 bases in the middle. The CDR3 covers 13 residues. Germline V CDR1 and CDR2: MGHDK, SYGVNS. This CDR3 is CASRRGQSYEQYF. The CDR3 DNA follows: TGTGCCAGCAGGCGGGGACAGAGCTACGAGCAGTACTTC.

The sample holds many counts of this clonotype. The rearrangement uses TRBV25-1 and TRBJ2-5; 13 bases align to TRBD2. The V gene end was trimmed by 8 bases and the J gene end by 4 bases; junction bases not matched to a gene: 13. The CDR3 consists of 17 residues. Per the germline V gene, CDR1 is MGHDK and CDR2 is SYGVNS. The CDR3 DNA follows: TGTGCCAGCGGCGATCGCAAGGGACTAGCGGGATCAGAGACCCAGTACTTC. This encodes CASGDRKGLAGSETQYF.

J is TRBJ1-5 and V is TRBV7-7; no clear D gene. The CDR3 has 13 amino acids. Germline CDR1 SSHAT, CDR2 FNYEAQ (reference sequence). V lost 11 bases, J lost 7 bases, and 18 bases lay in between. The CDR3 DNA follows: TGTGCCGGAGGACTGGTCAACGGCCAGCCCCAGCATTTT. It translates to CAGGLVNGQPQHF.

In regard to this clonotype: The CDR3 ends on some other residue instead of the conserved phenylalanine or tryptophan, so this is likely a read error. The gene calls are TRBV7-6 and TRBJ1-1; D possibly corresponds to TRBD1 (5 bases). The germline gives CDR1 SGHVS, CDR2 FNYEAQ. Trimming shortened V by 5 bases and J by 1 base, and 11 bases separated the two germline ends. The CDR3 consists of 14 residues. In nucleotides, the CDR3 is TGTGCCAGCAGCGTGGGACGGGGGAACACTGAAGCTTTCCTT. Amino acids: CASSVGRGNTEAFL.

The sample holds many counts of this clonotype. The chain is built from TRBV9 and TRBJ2-5; TRBD2 agrees at 8 bases. V lost 0 bases to trimming and J lost 2 bases; unmatched junction nucleotides: 3. There are 15 residues in the CDR3. Germline V CDR1 and CDR2: SGDLS, YYNGEE. In DNA form, the CDR3 reads TGTGCCAGCAGCGTAGTGGGACTAGGACAAGAGACCCAGTACTTC. Translated, it gives CASSVVGLGQETQYF.

Details on this clonotype: A much larger clone differs by one base, so this may be a read error. This chain connects TRBV5-6 to TRBJ2-7, with D perhaps TRBD1 (6 bases). Germline V gives CDR1 SGHDT, CDR2 YYEEEE. The CDR3 loop spans 13 amino acids. Deletions cut 2 bases from V and 3 bases from J, with 9 bases between. The CDR3 DNA is TGTGCCAGCAGCTTTGGACAGAACTACGAGCAGTACTTC. Translation: CASSFGQNYEQYF.

About this clonotype itself: A much larger clone sits a single nucleotide away, making a read error possible. The gene calls are TRBV9 and TRBJ1-1; D possibly corresponds to TRBD1 (5 bases). This CDR3 has 16 residues. Germline CDR1 is SGDLS and CDR2 is YYNGEE. V lost 3 bases and J 2 bases, leaving 17 bases between the germline ends. The DNA for the CDR3 is TGTGCCAGCAGCGCACCACGGGGCAGGATTAACACTGAAGCTTTCTTT. This translates into CASSAPRGRINTEAFF.

As for this clonotype: Just one base apart from a much larger clone, this may be a read error. The chain couples TRBV11-2 to TRBJ2-7; D unresolved. The CDR3 runs 14 residues. The V gene's germline CDR1 is SGHAT and CDR2 FQNNGV. CDR3 sequence (DNA): TGTGCCAGCAGCTTAGGAGCGAACAATTACGAGCAGCACTTC. Its protein is CASSLGANNYEQHF.